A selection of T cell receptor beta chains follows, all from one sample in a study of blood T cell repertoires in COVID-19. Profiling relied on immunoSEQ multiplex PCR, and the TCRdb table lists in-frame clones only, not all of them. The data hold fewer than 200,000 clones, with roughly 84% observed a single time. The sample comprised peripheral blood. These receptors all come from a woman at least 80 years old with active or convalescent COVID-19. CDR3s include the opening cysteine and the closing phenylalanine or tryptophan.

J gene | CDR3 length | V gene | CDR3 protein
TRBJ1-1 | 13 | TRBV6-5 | CASKRGLNTEAFF
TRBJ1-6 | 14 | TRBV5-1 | CASSGTGASSPLHF
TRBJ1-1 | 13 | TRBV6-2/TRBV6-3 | CASSTWGGTEAFF
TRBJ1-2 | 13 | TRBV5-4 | CASSSGRGYGYTF
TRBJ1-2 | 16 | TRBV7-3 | CASSHGAASTNYGYTF
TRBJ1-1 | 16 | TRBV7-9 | CASSFAGGGANTEAFF
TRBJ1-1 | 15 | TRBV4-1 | CASSQERRRTTEAFF
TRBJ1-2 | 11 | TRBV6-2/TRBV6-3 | CASSDPGGYTF
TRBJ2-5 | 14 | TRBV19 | CASRAGMGRETQYF
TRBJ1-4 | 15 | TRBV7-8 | CASSSRAERNEKLFF
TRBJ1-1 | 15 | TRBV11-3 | CASSGPDRGGTEAFF
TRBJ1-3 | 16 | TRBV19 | CASSIRQGGSGNTIYF
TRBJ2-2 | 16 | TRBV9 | CASSARGSGNTGELFF
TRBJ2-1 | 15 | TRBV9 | CASSVEASGANEQFF
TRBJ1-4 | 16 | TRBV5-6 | CASSFGTGPSNEKLFF
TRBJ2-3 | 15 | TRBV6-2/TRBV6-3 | CASSSLAGAPDTQYF
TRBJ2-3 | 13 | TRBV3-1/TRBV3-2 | CASSQDTGGTQYF
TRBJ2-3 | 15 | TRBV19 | CASSLLWAGVDTQYF
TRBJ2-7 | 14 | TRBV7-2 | CASSPDRQTYEQYF
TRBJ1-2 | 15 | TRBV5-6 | CASSLAGTGNYGYTF
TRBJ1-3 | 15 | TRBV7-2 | CASSLSPGQWATIYF
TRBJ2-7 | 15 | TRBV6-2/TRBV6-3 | CASSLFRVSSYEQYF
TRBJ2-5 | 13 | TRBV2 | CAGQAGGAETQYF
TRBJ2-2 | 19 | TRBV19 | CASSIPLTAEAGHRGELFF
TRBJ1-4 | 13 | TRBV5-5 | CASSLLSREKLFF
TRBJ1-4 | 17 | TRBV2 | CASSEGAGRRGGEKLFF
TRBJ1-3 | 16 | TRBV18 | CASSRPGTGAGNTIYF
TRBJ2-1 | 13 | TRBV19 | CASSTRTYNEQFF
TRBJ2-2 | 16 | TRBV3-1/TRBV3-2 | CASSHSSGANTGELFF
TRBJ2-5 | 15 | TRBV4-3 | CASSPAGGRAETQYF
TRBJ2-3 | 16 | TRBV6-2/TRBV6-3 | CASSYRQGGRTDTQYF
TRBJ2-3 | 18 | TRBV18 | CASSPIAGGSTGTDTQYF
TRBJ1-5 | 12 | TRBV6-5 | CATVESNQPQHF
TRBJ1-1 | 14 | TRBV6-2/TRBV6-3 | CASSSRSGGTEAFF
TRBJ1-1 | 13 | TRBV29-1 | CSVERQGNTEAFF
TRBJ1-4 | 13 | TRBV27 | CASSPRGNEKLFF
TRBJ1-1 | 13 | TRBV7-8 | CASSSGLITEAFF